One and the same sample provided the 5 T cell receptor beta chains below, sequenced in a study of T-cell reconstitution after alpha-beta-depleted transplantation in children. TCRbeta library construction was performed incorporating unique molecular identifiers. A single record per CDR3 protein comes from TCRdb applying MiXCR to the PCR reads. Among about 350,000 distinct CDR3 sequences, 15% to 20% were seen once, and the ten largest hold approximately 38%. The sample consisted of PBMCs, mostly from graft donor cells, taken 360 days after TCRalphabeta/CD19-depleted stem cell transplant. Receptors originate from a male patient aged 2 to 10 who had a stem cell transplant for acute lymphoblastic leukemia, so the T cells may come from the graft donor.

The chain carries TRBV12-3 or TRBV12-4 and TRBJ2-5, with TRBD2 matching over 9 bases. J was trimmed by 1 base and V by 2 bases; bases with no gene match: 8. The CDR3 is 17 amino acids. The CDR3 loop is CASSLSRKREAQETQYF. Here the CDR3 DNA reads TGTGCCAGCAGTTTAAGTCGAAAGCGGGAGGCCCAAGAGACCCAGTACTTC.

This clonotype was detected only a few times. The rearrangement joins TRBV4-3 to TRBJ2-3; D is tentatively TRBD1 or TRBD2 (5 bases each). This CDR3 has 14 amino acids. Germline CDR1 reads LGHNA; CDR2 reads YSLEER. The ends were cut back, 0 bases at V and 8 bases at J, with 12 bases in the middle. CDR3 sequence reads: CASSQDGGGGTQYF. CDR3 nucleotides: TGCGCCAGCAGCCAAGACGGTGGGGGTGGTACGCAGTATTTT.

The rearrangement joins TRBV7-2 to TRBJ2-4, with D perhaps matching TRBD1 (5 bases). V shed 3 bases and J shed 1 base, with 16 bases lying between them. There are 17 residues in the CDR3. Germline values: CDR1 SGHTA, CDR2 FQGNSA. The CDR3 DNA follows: TGTGCCAGCAGCTTGGGGCCCCCCAACAGTGCCAAAAACATTCAGTACTTC. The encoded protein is CASSLGPPNSAKNIQYF.

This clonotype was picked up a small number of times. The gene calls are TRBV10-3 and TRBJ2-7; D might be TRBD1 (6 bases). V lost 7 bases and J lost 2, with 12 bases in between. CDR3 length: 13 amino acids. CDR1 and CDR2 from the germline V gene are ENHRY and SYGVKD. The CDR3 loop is CAIKGTTTYEQYF. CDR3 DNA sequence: TGTGCCATCAAAGGGACAACTACCTACGAGCAGTACTTC.

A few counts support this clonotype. CDR3 nucleotides: TGTGCCAGCAGTTTAAGGGGCGCGGGAGGCACCATATATTTT. Its translation is CASSLRGAGGTIYF. The rearrangement links TRBV12-3 or TRBV12-4 to TRBJ1-3; weak D call: TRBD1 (5 bases). This CDR3 spans 14 amino acids. V was pared by 2 bases and J by 9 bases, with 14 bases between.